Each of the 2 T cell receptor beta chains below was sequenced from the same sample in a study of cytomegalovirus exposure and HLA in healthy donors. The PCR made use of 60 Vbeta and 13 Jbeta primers. Assay used: immunoSEQ multiplex PCR; TCRdb lists only in-frame clones, some missing. This sample's table has 120,000 to 150,000 clones. The sequencing sample was made of PBMCs. These receptors were taken from a woman aged 50 to 60 in good health and CMV-seronegative.

The chain carries TRBV4-1 and TRBJ1-1, with a possible D match to TRBD1 (6 bases). V was clipped by 1 base and J by 2 bases, with 14 bases between them. Germline CDR1 MGHRA, CDR2 YSYEKL. This CDR3 is built from 16 residues. This CDR3 is CASSQGRGANNTEAFF. For the CDR3, the DNA is TGCGCCAGCAGCCAAGGCAGGGGCGCGAATAACACTGAAGCTTTCTTT.

This sequence joins TRBV10-3 and TRBJ1-5; D possibly corresponds to TRBD1 (6 bases). Between the trimmed V and J ends, which lost 3 bases and 0 bases, there was a span of 15 bases. CDR1 and CDR2 from the germline V gene are ENHRY and SYGVKD. The CDR3 extends over 17 amino acids. The CDR3 bases are TGTGCCATCAGTGATGTTTGGACAGTTTATAGCAATCAGCCCCAGCATTTT. It specifies CAISDVWTVYSNQPQHF.